The source of this T cell receptor beta chain is a study of a mutant IDH1 vaccine in newly diagnosed glioma. Study as a whole: Vaccine administration was initiated 4-6 weeks following radiotherapy alone, or with temozolomide cycles. Before enrollment, the patients had been treated with radiotherapy alone, temozolomide alone, or both together. Most of them had received both.

The data were produced by immunoSEQ multiplex PCR, yet TCRdb's version contains in-frame clones alone and is incomplete. The sample lists about 40,000 clones; 80% were seen once. On this clone itself: Its specificity is not known.

Noted time point: week 11, during vaccination. Each vaccine dose was 300 ug of mutant IDH1 20-mer peptide, with topical imiquimod. Each donor presented with a new WHO grade 3 or 4 astrocytoma that tested IDH1-mutant and showed ATRX loss. The V end was cut by 1 base, the J end by 5 bases, with 14 bases between. The CDR3 length is 15 residues. Per the germline V gene, CDR1 is SGHDN and CDR2 is FVKESK. The sequence was collected from a woman in her 30s with glioma. Some clones in this sample may be carry-over from other donors' samples. The chain employs TRBV14 and TRBJ1-1; D uncertain. Here the sequenced sample was peripheral blood mononuclear cells (PBMCs), taken from a glioma patient whose treatment included an IDH1 peptide vaccine. CDR3 sequence: CASSQVPPGGTEAFF. The CDR3 nucleotides read TGTGCCAGCAGCCAAGTTCCCCCAGGAGGTACTGAAGCTTTCTTT.